A single T cell receptor beta chain is shown here with its context. Its antigen is still unknown. Per donor, at least one pre-ART and at least two post-ART PBMC samples were obtained. Treatment for all HIV-infected participants took place in the United States. This entry is derived from a study of long-term antiretroviral therapy in people with HIV. The wider study: The study's earliest collections predate the 2015 immediate-ART recommendation by about a decade.

General study findings and limits: HIV repertoires spanned narrower CDR3 length ranges than controls.

They ran version v3.0 of the immunoSEQ assay at survey level. Using immunoSEQ multiplex PCR, the repertoire was profiled, and TCRdb retains in-frame clones only, with some absent. The profile covers 25,000 to 35,000 clones, with over 75% appearing a single time and roughly 4.1% taken by the ten largest. The germline V gene has CDR1 SGHNT and CDR2 YYREEE (reference sequence). CDR3 size: 14 residues. The germline V and J ends were trimmed by 4 bases and 5 bases, with 15 bases remaining between them. This sequence originates from a young woman with HIV. This sample comprised unsorted PBMCs, obtained 0.5 years after starting antiretroviral therapy. This chain uses TRBV5-4 with TRBJ1-1; tentative D call: TRBD1 (6 bases). CDR3 loop: CASSMDSMATEAFF. The CDR3 DNA sequence: TGTGCCAGCAGCATGGACAGTATGGCAACTGAAGCTTTCTTT.